This TCR beta chain was sequenced for a study of T cell responses to AZD1222 COVID-19 vaccine. Sequenced by immunoSEQ multiplex PCR; TCRdb stores in-frame clones only, minus some. The repertoire holds around 110,000 clones, with approximately 90% as singletons. Study-wide results and limits: Donors in the cohort were predominantly white British and more often female, and clonal diversity was possibly underestimated. There were repertoire samples only from the period after the peak T cell response. Seropositive AZD1222 recipients at baseline numbered only five to seven.

Second doses that came at about 4 or about 12 weeks were put together. Details on this clone: Its target is unknown.

This TCR came from an adult who received the AZD1222 COVID-19 vaccine. The source was peripheral blood, collected 28 days after the second AZD1222 dose.

The CDR3 protein is CASSWSSGTDTQYF. The DNA for the CDR3 is TGTGCCAGCAGCTGGAGTAGTGGCACAGATACGCAGTATTTT. The gene calls are TRBV11-2 and TRBJ2-3; D is undetermined. The CDR3 is 14 residues long. Germline CDR1 SGHAT, CDR2 FQNNGV. Trimming removed 4 bases from V and 1 base from J, with 9 bases in between.